Listed below are T cell receptor beta chains from one sample, sequenced in a study of Ad26.COV2.S vaccination and SARS-CoV-2 variants. Sequencing was performed with immunoSEQ multiplex PCR; in TCRdb, only in-frame clones are kept and a portion is missing. The sample has roughly 270,000 clones, around 87% seen once. The specimen was peripheral blood, collected in a trial of Ad26.COV2.S vaccine versus placebo. The receptors originated from a person aged 18-60 years who received the Ad26.COV2.S COVID-19 vaccine or a placebo. Each CDR3 is given with its conserved first and last residue. The order of the fields is CDR3 protein, V gene, CDR3 length, clone size. Not all rows give a size; the values are once, few, many and, for expanded clones, a class.

cdr3_aa: CASSADGGTQYF
v_call: TRBV18
cdr3_length: 12
clone_size: .

cdr3_aa: CSVKTLEINTEAFF
v_call: TRBV29-1
cdr3_length: 14
clone_size: .

cdr3_aa: CASSPNRGNTEAFF
v_call: TRBV18
cdr3_length: 14
clone_size: .

cdr3_aa: CASSYESARGNQPQHF
v_call: TRBV6-2/TRBV6-3
cdr3_length: 16
clone_size: once

cdr3_aa: CATSGGYQETQYF
v_call: TRBV12-3/TRBV12-4
cdr3_length: 13
clone_size: .

cdr3_aa: CAIRFGTINNEQFF
v_call: TRBV10-3
cdr3_length: 14
clone_size: .

cdr3_aa: CAWSRDRGGQPQHF
v_call: TRBV30
cdr3_length: 14
clone_size: .

cdr3_aa: CASSGFRDRSSYNSPLHF
v_call: TRBV6-1
cdr3_length: 18
clone_size: .

cdr3_aa: CASRSRGWNEQFF
v_call: TRBV6-5
cdr3_length: 13
clone_size: .

cdr3_aa: CASSRGGGTDTQYF
v_call: TRBV5-4
cdr3_length: 14
clone_size: .

cdr3_aa: CASNSGQLNTEAFF
v_call: TRBV27
cdr3_length: 14
clone_size: .

cdr3_aa: CASSLTSGRRTEAFF
v_call: TRBV5-4
cdr3_length: 15
clone_size: .

cdr3_aa: CASSPPYGPYEQYF
v_call: TRBV18
cdr3_length: 14
clone_size: .

cdr3_aa: CSASGQAGRSIYF
v_call: TRBV20-1
cdr3_length: 13
clone_size: few

cdr3_aa: CASRSTGTREKLFF
v_call: TRBV2
cdr3_length: 14
clone_size: .

cdr3_aa: CASARRLSGANVLTF
v_call: TRBV3-1/TRBV3-2
cdr3_length: 15
clone_size: .

cdr3_aa: CATSDTGTGGCRDNQPQHF
v_call: TRBV24-1
cdr3_length: 19
clone_size: .

cdr3_aa: CASSLGDRWDQETQYF
v_call: TRBV5-8
cdr3_length: 16
clone_size: .

cdr3_aa: CASSQEDVLNYGYTF
v_call: TRBV4-1
cdr3_length: 15
clone_size: .

cdr3_aa: CSVVRNENTEAFF
v_call: TRBV29-1
cdr3_length: 13
clone_size: .

cdr3_aa: CASSQSSGGFSEQYF
v_call: TRBV3-1/TRBV3-2
cdr3_length: 15
clone_size: .

cdr3_aa: CASSTDRGVDEQYF
v_call: TRBV28
cdr3_length: 14
clone_size: .

cdr3_aa: CASSRRGTGGDTQYF
v_call: TRBV7-2
cdr3_length: 15
clone_size: .

cdr3_aa: CASSEARDTEAFF
v_call: TRBV6-1
cdr3_length: 13
clone_size: .

cdr3_aa: CASSFPLNNSPLHF
v_call: TRBV5-5
cdr3_length: 14
clone_size: once

cdr3_aa: CASRLLGTGNEKLFF
v_call: TRBV27
cdr3_length: 15
clone_size: .

cdr3_aa: CASNVRGNQPQHF
v_call: TRBV2
cdr3_length: 13
clone_size: .

cdr3_aa: CASSHGAGGNTIYF
v_call: TRBV19
cdr3_length: 14
clone_size: .

cdr3_aa: CAWSDETVRETQYF
v_call: TRBV30
cdr3_length: 14
clone_size: .

cdr3_aa: CASSDDAYSNQPQHF
v_call: TRBV2
cdr3_length: 15
clone_size: .

cdr3_aa: CASGRVASQETQYF
v_call: TRBV5-1
cdr3_length: 14
clone_size: .

cdr3_aa: CASSIRGPGANYGYTF
v_call: TRBV19
cdr3_length: 16
clone_size: .

cdr3_aa: CSVLPGAYNEQFF
v_call: TRBV29-1
cdr3_length: 13
clone_size: .

cdr3_aa: CASSLRGGNYGYTF
v_call: TRBV7-9
cdr3_length: 14
clone_size: .

cdr3_aa: CASSPTGAGELFF
v_call: TRBV7-9
cdr3_length: 13
clone_size: .

cdr3_aa: CSVYDGKNTEAFF
v_call: TRBV29-1
cdr3_length: 13
clone_size: many

cdr3_aa: CASSESPGGANVLTF
v_call: TRBV10-2
cdr3_length: 15
clone_size: .

cdr3_aa: CASSPTTNQPQHF
v_call: TRBV7-2
cdr3_length: 13
clone_size: many

cdr3_aa: CASSVATWASGRKNNEQFF
v_call: TRBV9
cdr3_length: 19
clone_size: .

cdr3_aa: CASTGSASGRTGELFF
v_call: TRBV9
cdr3_length: 16
clone_size: .

cdr3_aa: CASSADTYRTGGSSTDTQYF
v_call: TRBV9
cdr3_length: 20
clone_size: once

cdr3_aa: CASSPRGQGVTEAFF
v_call: TRBV11-2
cdr3_length: 15
clone_size: .

cdr3_aa: CASSLLITSGYQETQYF
v_call: TRBV5-8
cdr3_length: 17
clone_size: .

cdr3_aa: CASSSRTGSSYEQYF
v_call: TRBV7-2
cdr3_length: 15
clone_size: once

cdr3_aa: CASSYSSPTGLAGVWEQFF
v_call: TRBV6-2/TRBV6-3
cdr3_length: 19
clone_size: .

cdr3_aa: CASSGQGGHNSPLHF
v_call: TRBV18
cdr3_length: 15
clone_size: .

cdr3_aa: CASSWDVQGEQYF
v_call: TRBV7-2
cdr3_length: 13
clone_size: .

cdr3_aa: CASRLGQGSSPLHF
v_call: TRBV2
cdr3_length: 14
clone_size: .

cdr3_aa: CASSLRTSGGVTDTQYF
v_call: TRBV9
cdr3_length: 17
clone_size: .

cdr3_aa: CASSVVSLAGHGELFF
v_call: TRBV9
cdr3_length: 16
clone_size: .

cdr3_aa: CATSTAGRGKETQYF
v_call: TRBV27
cdr3_length: 15
clone_size: .

cdr3_aa: CASSYSIVGDTQYF
v_call: TRBV6-5
cdr3_length: 14
clone_size: .

cdr3_aa: CASSIGKNEQFF
v_call: TRBV27
cdr3_length: 12
clone_size: many

cdr3_aa: CASSQEPPGGGNTGELFF
v_call: TRBV4-3
cdr3_length: 18
clone_size: .

cdr3_aa: CASSLLNIQYF
v_call: TRBV12-3/TRBV12-4
cdr3_length: 11
clone_size: .

cdr3_aa: CASSEWNGAGVQYF
v_call: TRBV2
cdr3_length: 14
clone_size: .

cdr3_aa: CASSPIPGTSGSSYEQYF
v_call: TRBV10-2
cdr3_length: 18
clone_size: .